This record concerns one T cell receptor (beta chain) sequence. Its cognate antigen is unknown. This sample was taken from a study of blood T cells in healthy people across ages. Notes on the study in general: Whereas aged donors had fewer naive CD4+ cells, long-lived donors had more of them and higher diversity.

A second PCR of 7 to 11 cycles used a sample-barcoded 5' primer and a J-beta primer mix. In TCRdb, the 5' RACE reads were re-called with MiXCR into one record per CDR3 protein. The data show around 820,000 distinct CDR3 sequences, roughly 25% seen once. Germline CDR1 KGHDR, CDR2 SFDVKD. This CDR3 has 12 amino acids. The V end was cut by 5 bases, the J end by 6 bases, with 8 bases between. This same sample was also part of a study on T cells of mothers and their children.

The sample was blood. The source of this sequence is a boy aged 10-17 years in good health. J is TRBJ2-3 and V is TRBV24-1; D not certain. The chain's CDR3 is CATSVTEDTQYF. The CDR3 bases are TGTGCCACCAGTGTTACAGAGGATACGCAGTATTTT.